One sample yielded the 5 T cell receptor beta chains listed below, sequenced in a study of T cell repertoires in cytomegalovirus infection. Each CDR3 protein gets one entry after TCRdb re-called the reads with MiXCR. Of tens of thousands of distinct CDR3 sequences listed, around 19% are singletons. Their cognate antigens are unknown. Sequencing used CD8+ T cells from cultured PBMCs, obtained from culture after CMV antigen stimulation. These receptors were collected from a human donor in good health (CMV status not recorded). Some clones in this sample may be carry-over from other donors' samples.

This clonotype was picked up many times. The chain has TRBV7-9 and TRBJ2-2, with unresolved D. Deletions cut 3 bases from V and 0 bases from J, with 5 bases between. The CDR3 sequence is 14 residues long. Germline lookup yields CDR1 SEHNR and CDR2 FQNEAQ (reference sequence). The CDR3, as DNA: TGTGCCAGCAGCTTCAGAGCGAACACCGGGGAGCTGTTTTTT. Its protein is CASSFRANTGELFF.

This clonotype was counted a few times. The V and J genes are TRBV7-8 and TRBJ2-7; D is tentatively TRBD1 or TRBD2 (6 bases each). Trimming took off 0 bases at V and 11 bases at J, with 8 bases between the two ends. The germline gives CDR1 SGHVS, CDR2 FQNEAQ. There are 11 residues in the CDR3. The CDR3 sequence: CASSLARGEYF. The DNA of the CDR3 is TGTGCCAGCAGCTTAGCGAGGGGGGAGTACTTC.

The rearrangement uses TRBV4-1 and TRBJ2-5, with 7 bases that match TRBD2. This CDR3 region has 15 residues. After removal of 0 bases from V and 1 base from J, the junction contained 2 bases not matched to a gene. Germline-derived CDR1 and CDR2 are MGHRA and YSYEKL. CDR3 bases: TGCGCCAGCAGCCAAGAGGGGGGGATCCAAGAGACCCAGTACTTC. Translated, it gives CASSQEGGIQETQYF.

This clonotype was seen a few times. CDR3 amino acids: CASSPGGVGNQPQHF. CDR3 bases: TGTGCCAGCAGCCCCGGGGGGGTCGGCAATCAGCCCCAGCATTTT. V and J are TRBV7-8 and TRBJ1-5, with D tentatively TRBD1 (5 bases). Per the germline V gene, CDR1 is SGHVS and CDR2 is FQNEAQ. This CDR3 is 15 amino acids long. V was trimmed by 5 bases and J by 2 bases, leaving 13 bases between them. The whole variable domain, remainder taken from reference TRBV7-8 and TRBJ1-5, is GAGVSQSPRYKVAKRGQDVALRCDPISGHVSLFWYQQALGQGPEFLTYFQNEAQLDKSGLPSDRFFAERPEGSVSTLKIQRTQQEDSAVYLCASSPGGVGNQPQHFGDGTRLSIL.

The CDR3 spells CASSRSSDSYTF. For the CDR3, the DNA is TGTGCCAGCAGCAGGAGCAGCGATAGCTACACCTTC. V gene TRBV7-2 combines with J gene TRBJ1-2, with D hard to call. Germline CDR1 is SGHTA and CDR2 is FQGNSA. Trimming took 5 bases from V and 9 from J, leaving 13 bases between them. CDR3 length: 12 amino acids.